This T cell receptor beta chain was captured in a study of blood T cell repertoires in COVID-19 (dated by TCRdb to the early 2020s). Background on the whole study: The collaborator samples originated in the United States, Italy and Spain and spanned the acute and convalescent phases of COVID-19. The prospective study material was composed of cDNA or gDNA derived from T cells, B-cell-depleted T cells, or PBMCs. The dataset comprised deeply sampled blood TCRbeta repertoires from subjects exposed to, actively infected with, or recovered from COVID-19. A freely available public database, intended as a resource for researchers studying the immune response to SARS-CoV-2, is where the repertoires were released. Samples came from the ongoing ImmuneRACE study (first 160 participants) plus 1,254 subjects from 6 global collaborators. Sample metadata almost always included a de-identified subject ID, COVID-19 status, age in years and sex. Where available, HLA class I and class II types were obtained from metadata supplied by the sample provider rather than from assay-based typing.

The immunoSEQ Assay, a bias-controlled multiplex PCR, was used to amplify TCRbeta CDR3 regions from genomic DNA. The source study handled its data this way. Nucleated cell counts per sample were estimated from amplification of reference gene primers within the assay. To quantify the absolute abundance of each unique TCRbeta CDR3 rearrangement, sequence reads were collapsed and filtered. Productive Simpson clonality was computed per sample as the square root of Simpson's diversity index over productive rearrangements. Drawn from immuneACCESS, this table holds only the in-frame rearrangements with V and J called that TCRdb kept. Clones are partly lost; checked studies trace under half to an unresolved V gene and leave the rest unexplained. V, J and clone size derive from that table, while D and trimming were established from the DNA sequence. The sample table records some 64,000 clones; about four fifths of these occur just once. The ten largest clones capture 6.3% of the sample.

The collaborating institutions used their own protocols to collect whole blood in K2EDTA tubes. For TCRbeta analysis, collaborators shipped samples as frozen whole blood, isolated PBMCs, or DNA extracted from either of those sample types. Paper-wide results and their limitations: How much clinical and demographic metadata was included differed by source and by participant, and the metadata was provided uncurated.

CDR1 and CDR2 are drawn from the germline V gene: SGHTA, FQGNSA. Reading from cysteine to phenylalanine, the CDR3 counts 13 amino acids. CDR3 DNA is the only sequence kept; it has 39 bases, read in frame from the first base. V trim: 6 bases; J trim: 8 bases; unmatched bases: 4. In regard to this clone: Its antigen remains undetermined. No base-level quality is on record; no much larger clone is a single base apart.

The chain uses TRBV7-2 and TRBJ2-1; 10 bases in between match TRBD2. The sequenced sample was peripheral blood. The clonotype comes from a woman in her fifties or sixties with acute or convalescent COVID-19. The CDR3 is CASSLGLADEQFF. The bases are TGTGCCAGCAGTCTAGGACTAGCGGATGAGCAGTTCTTC. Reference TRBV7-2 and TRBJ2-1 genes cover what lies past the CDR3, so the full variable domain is GAGVSQSPSNKVTEKGKDVELRCDPISGHTALYWYRQSLGQGLEFLIYFQGNSAPDKSGLPSDRFSAERTGGSVSTLTIQRTQQEDSAVYLCASSLGLADEQFFGPGTRLTVL.